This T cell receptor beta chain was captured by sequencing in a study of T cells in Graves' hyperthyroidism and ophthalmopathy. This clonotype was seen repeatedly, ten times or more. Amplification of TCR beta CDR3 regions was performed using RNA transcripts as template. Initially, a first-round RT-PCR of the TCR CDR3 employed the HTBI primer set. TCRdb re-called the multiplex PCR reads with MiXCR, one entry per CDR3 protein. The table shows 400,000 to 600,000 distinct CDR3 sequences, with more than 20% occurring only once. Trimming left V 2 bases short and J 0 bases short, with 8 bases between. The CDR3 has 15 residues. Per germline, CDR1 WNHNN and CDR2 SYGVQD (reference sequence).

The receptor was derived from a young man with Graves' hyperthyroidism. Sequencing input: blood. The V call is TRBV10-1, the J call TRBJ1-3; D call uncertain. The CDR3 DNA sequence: TGCGCCAGCAGTGAGGAGTCGGACTCTGGAAACACCATATATTTT. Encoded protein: CASSEESDSGNTIYF.